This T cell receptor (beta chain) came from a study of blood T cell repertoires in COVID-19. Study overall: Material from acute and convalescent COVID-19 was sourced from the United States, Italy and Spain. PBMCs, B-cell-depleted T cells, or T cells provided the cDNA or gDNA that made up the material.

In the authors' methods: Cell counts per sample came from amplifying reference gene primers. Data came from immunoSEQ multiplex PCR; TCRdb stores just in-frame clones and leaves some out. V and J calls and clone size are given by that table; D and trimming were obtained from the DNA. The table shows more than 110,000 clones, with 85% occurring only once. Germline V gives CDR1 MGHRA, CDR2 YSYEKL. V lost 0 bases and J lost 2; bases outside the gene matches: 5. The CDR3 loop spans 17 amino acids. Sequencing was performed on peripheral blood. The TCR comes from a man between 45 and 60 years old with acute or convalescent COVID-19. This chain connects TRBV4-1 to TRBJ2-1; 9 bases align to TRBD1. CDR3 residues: CASSQDPRQGAYNEQFF. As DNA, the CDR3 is TGCGCCAGCAGCCAAGATCCTCGACAGGGGGCCTACAATGAGCAGTTCTTC.